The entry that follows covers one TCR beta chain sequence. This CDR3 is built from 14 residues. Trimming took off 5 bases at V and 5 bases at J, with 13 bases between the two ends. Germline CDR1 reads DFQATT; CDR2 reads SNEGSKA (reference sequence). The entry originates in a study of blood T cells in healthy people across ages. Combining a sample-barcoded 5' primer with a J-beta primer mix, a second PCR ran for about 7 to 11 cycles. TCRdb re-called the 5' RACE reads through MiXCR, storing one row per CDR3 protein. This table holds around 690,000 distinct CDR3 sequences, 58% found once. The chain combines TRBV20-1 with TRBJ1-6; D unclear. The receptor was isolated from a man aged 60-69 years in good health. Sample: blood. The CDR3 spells CSALQGSHNSPLHF. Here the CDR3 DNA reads TGCAGTGCTCTTCAAGGGAGCCATAATTCACCCCTCCACTTT.